The clone carrying this T cell receptor beta chain has only a few counts. Antigen specificity is unknown. Some clones are missing from TCRdb's copy, which holds only in-frame ones; the method was immunoSEQ multiplex PCR. The table has over 55,000 clones, approximately 79% seen once. The CDR3 covers 15 residues. V shed 5 bases, J shed 3 bases, and the junction held 6 bases outside the gene matches. Looked up from germline, CDR1 is SGHTA and CDR2 is FQGNSA. Single viable CD3+CD4+CD8-CD45RO+ cells were sorted as the memory CD4+ T cells. The data stem from a study of memory CD4+ T cells and cytomegalovirus serostatus. Study conclusions and caveats: A US-trained random forest predicted CMV serostatus with median AUC around 0.91. Of 150 to 200 reported CMV TCRbeta sequences, about 67 were found in memory CD4+ repertoires.

The sequence was obtained from an adult in good health and CMV-seronegative. The chain combines TRBV7-2 with TRBJ2-5, with 10 bases identical to TRBD2. Material for sequencing was memory CD4+ T cells from blood. CDR3 in amino acids: CASSRRTSGEETQYF. The DNA of the CDR3 is TGTGCCAGCAGCCGGCGCACTAGCGGGGAAGAGACCCAGTACTTC.